A single sample is the source of the 25 T cell receptor beta chains below, sequenced in a study of T cell responses to AZD1222 COVID-19 vaccine. Clones were sequenced by immunoSEQ multiplex PCR, and TCRdb holds only the in-frame ones, with some missing. The profile shows more than 75,000 clones, about 90% of them singletons. This specimen consisted of peripheral blood, obtained on day 0 of AZD1222 vaccination. These receptors were taken from an adult in good health.

The chain combines TRBV28 with TRBJ2-3, with 10 bases identical to TRBD2. In germline, CDR1 is MDHEN, CDR2 SYDVKM. This CDR3 has 15 residues. With V trimmed by 4 bases and J by 5 bases, 6 bases remained unmatched. The CDR3, as DNA: TGTGCCAGCAGTTCAGCGGGAGGGCCCGAAGATACGCAGTATTTT. Residues: CASSSAGGPEDTQYF.

The rearrangement joins TRBV5-1 to TRBJ2-7; 10 bases fit TRBD1. Germline assignment: CDR1 SGHRS and CDR2 YFSETQ. The CDR3 has 15 amino acids. J gave up 2 bases and V 4 bases, and 6 bases lay outside the gene matches. Here the CDR3 DNA reads TGCGCCAGCAGCCCGGGGACAGGGGTAGCCTACGAGCAGTACTTC. Translating it yields CASSPGTGVAYEQYF.

This clone has only one observation. The J gene is TRBJ1-5, the V gene TRBV19, with D perhaps TRBD1 (5 bases). With 4 bases removed from V and 2 bases from J, the gap between germline ends came to 9 bases. The CDR3 extends over 14 amino acids. In germline, CDR1 is LNHDA, CDR2 SQIVND (reference sequence). DNA of the CDR3: TGTGCCAGTAGTAAGGACATTGGCAATCAGCCCCAGCATTTT. Translating gives CASSKDIGNQPQHF.

V gene TRBV10-2 combines with J gene TRBJ2-5; TRBD2 matches at 10 bases. Trimming removed 5 bases from V and 9 bases from J; junction bases left unmatched: 6. CDR3 length equals 13 residues. Per the germline V gene, CDR1 is WSHSY and CDR2 is SAAADI. CDR3 in DNA: TGCGCCAGCAGTCTGGGACTAGCGAGAGCCCAGTACTTC. Translated: CASSLGLARAQYF.

The genes are TRBV6-6 and TRBJ2-7; D is uncertain. CDR1 and CDR2 (germline): MNHNY, SVGAGI (reference sequence). Trimming took off 6 bases at V and 6 bases at J, with 12 bases between the two ends. The CDR3 extends over 12 amino acids. The CDR3 region is CASSHTGPEQYF. In nucleotides, the CDR3 is TGTGCCAGCAGCCACACCGGACCCGAGCAGTACTTC.

The CDR3 spells CASSPKIPVFNSPLHF. The CDR3 DNA is TGTGCCAGCTCACCAAAGATACCAGTTTTTAATTCACCCCTCCACTTT. V is TRBV18 and J is TRBJ1-6; D not certain. This CDR3 contains 16 residues. The ends were cut back, 2 bases at V and 6 bases at J, with 14 bases in the middle. Per the germline V gene, CDR1 is KGHSH and CDR2 is LQKENI.

The chain recombines TRBV20-1 with TRBJ2-4; TRBD2 matches 8 bases. J lost 0 bases, V lost 3 bases, and 1 base had no gene match. The CDR3 loop spans 14 amino acids. CDR1 and CDR2 from the germline V gene are DFQATT and SNEGSKA (reference sequence). CDR3 coding DNA: TGCAGTGCTAGTAGCGGGGTAGCCAAAAACATTCAGTACTTC. Encoded protein: CSASSGVAKNIQYF.

The chain joins TRBV11-2 to TRBJ2-3; TRBD2 agrees at 8 bases. The CDR3 consists of 16 residues. The V and J ends lost 5 bases and 0 bases, in that order; junction bases with no gene match: 7. Germline values: CDR1 SGHAT, CDR2 FQNNGV. The CDR3 DNA reads as TGTGCCAGCAGCATAGCGGGACACCTTAGCACAGATACGCAGTATTTT. Translating gives CASSIAGHLSTDTQYF.

This clone came up once. The CDR3 loop is CASSLGGNYGYTF. The CDR3 nucleotides read TGTGCCAGCAGCTTAGGGGGAAACTATGGCTACACCTTC. V gene TRBV7-9 combines with J gene TRBJ1-2; no firm D call. CDR3 length equals 13 residues. The germline CDR1 and CDR2 sequences are SEHNR and FQNEAQ (reference sequence). Trimming removed 1 base at V and 2 bases at J, with 5 bases between.

The rearrangement uses TRBV5-5 and TRBJ1-6; D is possibly TRBD1 (5 bases). Per germline, CDR1 SGHKS and CDR2 YYEKEE (reference sequence). V was shortened by 0 bases and J by 10 bases, with 14 bases between the two germline ends. This CDR3 spans 15 amino acids. The CDR3 bases are TGTGCCAGCAGCTTGGGATTCAGGGAGGACTCACCCCTCCACTTT. Residues: CASSLGFREDSPLHF.

The chain recombines TRBV5-1 with TRBJ2-5; tentative D call: TRBD2 (5 bases). The CDR3 covers 14 residues. Germline V gives CDR1 SGHRS, CDR2 YFSETQ. V was cut by 4 bases and J by 2 bases, with 12 bases left in between. The CDR3 nucleotides read TGCGCCAGCAGCCCGGGGATTCGGCAAGAGACCCAGTACTTC. It yields the protein CASSPGIRQETQYF.

The chain couples TRBV28 to TRBJ2-7, with TRBD1 as a possible D gene (6 bases). Germline V gives CDR1 MDHEN, CDR2 SYDVKM. Trimming cost V 6 bases and J 4 bases, with 10 bases left between them. CDR3 size: 12 residues. In DNA, the CDR3 is TGTGCCAGCAGGACCCAGGGGTACGAGCAGTACTTC. Its protein is CASRTQGYEQYF.

CDR3 loop: CASSSDSSYGYTF. Written as DNA, the CDR3 is TGTGCCAGCAGCTCCGACAGTTCCTATGGCTACACCTTC. The chain carries TRBV11-2 and TRBJ1-2, with D maybe TRBD1 (5 bases). Trimming took 4 bases from V and 4 from J, leaving 10 bases between them. CDR3 size: 13 residues. The germline V gene has CDR1 SGHAT and CDR2 FQNNGV.

J is TRBJ1-6 and V is TRBV24-1; no definite D call. V lost 4 bases and J lost 0, with 9 bases in between. This CDR3 is 16 amino acids long. Germline V gene lookup returns CDR1 KGHDR and CDR2 SFDVKD. The CDR3 coding sequence is TGTGCCACCAGTGAGCTGAGGAGCTCCTATAATTCACCCCTCCACTTT. This gives the protein CATSELRSSYNSPLHF.

The chain couples TRBV6-2 or TRBV6-3 to TRBJ2-2; D call uncertain. Germline CDR1 is MNHEY and CDR2 is SVGEGT. V lost 2 bases and J 4 bases, leaving 8 bases between the germline ends. The CDR3 has 14 amino acids. CDR3 residues: CASSYVTPTGELFF. The DNA for the CDR3 is TGTGCCAGCAGTTACGTGACTCCCACCGGGGAGCTGTTTTTT.

DNA of the CDR3: TGCGCCAGAACGACAGGGAACACAGATACGCAGTATTTT. It encodes CARTTGNTDTQYF. The V call is TRBV5-1, the J call TRBJ2-3, with 7 nucleotides matching TRBD1. CDR1 and CDR2 (germline): SGHRS, YFSETQ. The CDR3 is 13 amino acids. After removal of 8 bases from V and 2 bases from J, the junction contained 5 bases not matched to a gene.

This clone was recorded once. V and J are TRBV6-5 and TRBJ2-7; 8 nucleotides agree with TRBD1. CDR3 length equals 13 residues. Trimming took 10 bases from V and 6 from J; bases not matched to a gene: 11. Germline loops: CDR1 MNHEY, CDR2 SVGAGI. The CDR3 loop reads CATFGQGSFEQYF. In DNA form, the CDR3 reads TGTGCCACCTTTGGACAGGGATCGTTCGAGCAGTACTTC.

The chain combines TRBV4-3 with TRBJ1-2, with a possible D match to TRBD1 (5 bases). Per the germline V gene, CDR1 is LGHNA and CDR2 is YSLEER. CDR3 length: 14 amino acids. V was clipped by 0 bases and J by 6 bases, with 11 bases between them. Here the CDR3 reads CASSQDFRANGYTF. The CDR3 DNA reads TGCGCCAGCAGCCAAGATTTCAGGGCCAATGGCTACACCTTC.

The V and J genes are TRBV7-6 and TRBJ2-1; D not resolved. Germline V CDR1 and CDR2: SGHVS, FNYEAQ. This CDR3 is built from 17 residues. Between the trimmed V and J ends, which lost 5 bases and 7 bases, there was a span of 24 bases. The CDR3 DNA sequence: TGTGCCAGCAGCGAATTTTTTGGTGGCGGTGGACGGAATGAGCAGTTCTTC. This gives the protein CASSEFFGGGGRNEQFF.

In DNA form, the CDR3 reads TGTGCCAGCAGTCTTCCGACGGGAGTTTTCACTGAAGCTTTCTTT. Protein product: CASSLPTGVFTEAFF. The rearrangement links TRBV28 to TRBJ1-1; D is ambiguous. Germline V gene data show CDR1 as MDHEN and CDR2 as SYDVKM. The CDR3 covers 15 residues. The V end lost 5 bases, the J end lost 4 bases, and 17 bases lay between the germline ends.

J is TRBJ1-5 and V is TRBV5-4, with 8 bases that match TRBD1. Germline V CDR1 and CDR2: SGHNT, YYREEE (reference sequence). V gave up 1 base and J gave up 5 bases; unmatched junction bases: 2. CDR3 length: 14 residues. DNA of the CDR3: TGTGCCAGCAGCTTGACAGGGGGGGATCAGCCCCAGCATTTT. Encoded protein: CASSLTGGDQPQHF.

J is TRBJ2-1 and V is TRBV19, with no clear D. The CDR3 is 15 amino acids. Trimming stripped 1 base from V and 5 bases from J, with 12 bases between. CDR1 and CDR2 (germline): LNHDA, SQIVND (reference sequence). DNA of the CDR3: TGTGCCAGTAGTATAGTGTCCGGGTATCACAATGAGCAGTTCTTC. It codes for CASSIVSGYHNEQFF.

This clone was seen a single time. The chain recombines TRBV23-1 with TRBJ2-3; no definite D call. TRBV23-1 is an ORF, and what it does is uncertain. The germline V and J ends were trimmed by 4 bases and 2 bases, with 7 bases remaining between them. The CDR3 is 13 amino acids. CDR3 amino acids: CASSPVPTDTQYF. The CDR3 region has the DNA TGCGCCAGCAGTCCCGTACCCACAGATACGCAGTATTTT.

The chain joins TRBV4-1 to TRBJ2-3, with D possibly matching TRBD2 (5 bases). The V end lost 1 base, the J end lost 4 bases, and 6 bases lay between the germline ends. Per the germline V gene, CDR1 is MGHRA and CDR2 is YSYEKL. This CDR3 is 13 amino acids long. Written as DNA, the CDR3 is TGCGCCAGCAGCCAAGGGCGGGCAGATACGCAGTATTTT. Protein product: CASSQGRADTQYF.

This rearrangement joins TRBV5-6 to TRBJ2-1, with D tentatively TRBD1 or TRBD2 (5 bases each). The V end was cut by 4 bases, the J end by 8 bases, with 19 bases between. The germline gives CDR1 SGHDT, CDR2 YYEEEE. The CDR3 sequence is 15 residues long. CDR3: CASSQPGPQRDEQFF. Written as DNA, the CDR3 is TGTGCCAGCAGCCAACCGGGACCCCAAAGGGATGAGCAGTTCTTC.